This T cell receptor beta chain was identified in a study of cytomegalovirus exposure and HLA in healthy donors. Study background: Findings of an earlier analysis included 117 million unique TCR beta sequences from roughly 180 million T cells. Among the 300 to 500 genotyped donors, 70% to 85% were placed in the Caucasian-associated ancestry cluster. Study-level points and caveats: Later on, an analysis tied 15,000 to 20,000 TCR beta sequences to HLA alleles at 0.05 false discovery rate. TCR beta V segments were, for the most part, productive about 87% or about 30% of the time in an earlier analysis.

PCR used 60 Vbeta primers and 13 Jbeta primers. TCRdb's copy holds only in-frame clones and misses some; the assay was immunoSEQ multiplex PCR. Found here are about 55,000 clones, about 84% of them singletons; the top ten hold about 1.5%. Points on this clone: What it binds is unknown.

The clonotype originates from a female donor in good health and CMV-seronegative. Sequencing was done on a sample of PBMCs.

CDR3 region: CASSGDRGPFSVDTQYF. The CDR3 DNA is TGCGCCAGCAGCGGAGACAGGGGACCGTTCAGCGTAGATACGCAGTATTTT. The rearrangement links TRBV10-1 to TRBJ2-3; TRBD1 matches at 8 bases. The V gene end was trimmed by 6 bases and the J gene end by 5 bases; junction bases not matched to a gene: 16. This CDR3 spans 17 amino acids. CDR1 and CDR2 (germline): WNHNN, SYGVQD (reference sequence).